Sequencing of this T cell receptor (beta chain) was carried out in a study of tumor-infiltrating lymphocytes in primary liver carcinoma. From about 530 ng total RNA, TCR beta cDNA was generated with a primer in the constant region. Sequencing libraries for TCR beta derived from three nested multiplex PCR rounds that used slightly modified ARM-PCR. The first two PCR rounds, around 10 cycles each, used TRBV1-TRBV30 forward primers and a C-beta reverse primer. TCRdb reanalysed the multiplex PCR reads using MiXCR and keeps one entry per CDR3 protein. The repertoire holds 190,000 or so distinct CDR3 sequences, with roughly 61% as singletons. The researchers obtained blood RNA from unsorted whole blood and also extracted germline DNA. Remarks on this clonotype: The antigen remains undetermined. Given a much more abundant clone one base away, this may be a read error.

Study-level points and caveats: Tumor region pairs shared more overlap than did tumor-adjacent and tumor-blood pairs. The top-250-clone fraction was significantly higher in tumors than in blood (p = 0.039).

From germline, CDR1 is SGHVS and CDR2 FQNEAQ. This CDR3 contains 14 residues. This chain links TRBV7-8 with TRBJ1-2, with TRBD1 matching 7 bases. The receptor was isolated from a woman aged 60-75 years with primary liver carcinoma and hepatitis B virus infection. The material sequenced was peripheral blood. CDR3: CASSSRDSSYCYTF. CDR3 sequence (DNA): TGTGCCAGCAGCTCTAGGGACAGTTCCTATTGCTACACCTTC.